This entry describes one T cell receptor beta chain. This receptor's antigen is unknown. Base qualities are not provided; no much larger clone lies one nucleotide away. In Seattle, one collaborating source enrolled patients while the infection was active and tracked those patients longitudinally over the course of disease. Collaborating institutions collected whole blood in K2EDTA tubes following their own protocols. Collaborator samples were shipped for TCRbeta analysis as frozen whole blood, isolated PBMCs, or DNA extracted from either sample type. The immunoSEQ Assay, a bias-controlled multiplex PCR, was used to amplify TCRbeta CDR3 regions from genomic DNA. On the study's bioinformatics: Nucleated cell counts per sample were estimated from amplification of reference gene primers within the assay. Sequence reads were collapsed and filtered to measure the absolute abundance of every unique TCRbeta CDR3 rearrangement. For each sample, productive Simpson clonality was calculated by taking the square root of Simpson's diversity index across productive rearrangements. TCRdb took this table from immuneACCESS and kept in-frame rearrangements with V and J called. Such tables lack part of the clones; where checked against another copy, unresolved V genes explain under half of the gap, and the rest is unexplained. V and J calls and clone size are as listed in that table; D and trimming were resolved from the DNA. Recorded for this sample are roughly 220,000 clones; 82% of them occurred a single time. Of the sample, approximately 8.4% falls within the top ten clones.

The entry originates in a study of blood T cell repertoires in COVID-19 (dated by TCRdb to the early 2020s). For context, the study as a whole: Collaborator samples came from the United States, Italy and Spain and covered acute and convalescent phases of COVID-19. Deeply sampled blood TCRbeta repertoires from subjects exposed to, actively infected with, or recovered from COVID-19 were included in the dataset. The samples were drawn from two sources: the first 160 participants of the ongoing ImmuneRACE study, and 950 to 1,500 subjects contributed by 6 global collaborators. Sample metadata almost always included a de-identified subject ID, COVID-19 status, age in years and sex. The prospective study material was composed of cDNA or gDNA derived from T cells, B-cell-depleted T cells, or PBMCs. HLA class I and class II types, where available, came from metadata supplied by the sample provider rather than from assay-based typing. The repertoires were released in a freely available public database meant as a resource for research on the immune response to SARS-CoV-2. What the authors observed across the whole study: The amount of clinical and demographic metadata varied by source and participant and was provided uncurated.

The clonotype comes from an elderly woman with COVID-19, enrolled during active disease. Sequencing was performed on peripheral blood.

The CDR3 protein: CASSRTQGGGAIYEQFF. The DNA sequence reads TGTGCCAGCAGCCGAACCCAGGGAGGGGGGGCTATCTATGAGCAGTTCTTC. Recombination linked TRBV6-6 to TRBJ2-1; the D gene is possibly TRBD2, with 7 bases matching. V was cut back by 6 bases and J by 8 bases, leaving a gap of 26 bases between them. CDR1 and CDR2 are drawn from the germline V gene (reference sequence): MNHNY, SVGAGI. Measured from the cysteine to the phenylalanine, the CDR3 is 17 residues long. Solely the CDR3 DNA is kept, with 51 bases framed from the first base.